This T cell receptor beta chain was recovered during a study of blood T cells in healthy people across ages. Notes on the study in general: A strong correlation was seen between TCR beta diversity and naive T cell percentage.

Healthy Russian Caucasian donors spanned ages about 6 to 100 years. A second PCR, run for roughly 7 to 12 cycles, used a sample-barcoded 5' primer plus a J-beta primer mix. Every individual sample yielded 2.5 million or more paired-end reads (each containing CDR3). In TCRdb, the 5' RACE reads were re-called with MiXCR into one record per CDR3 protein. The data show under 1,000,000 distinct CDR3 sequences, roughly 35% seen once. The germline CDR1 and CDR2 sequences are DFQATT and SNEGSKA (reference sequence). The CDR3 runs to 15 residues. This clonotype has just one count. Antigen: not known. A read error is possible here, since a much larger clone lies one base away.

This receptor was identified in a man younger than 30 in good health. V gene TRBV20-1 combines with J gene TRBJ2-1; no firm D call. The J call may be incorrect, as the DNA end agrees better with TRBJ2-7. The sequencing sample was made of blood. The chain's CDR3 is CSARANSPYYNEQYF. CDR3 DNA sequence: TGCAGTGCTAGAGCGAATTCCCCATACTACAATGAGCAGTACTTC.